What follows is one T cell receptor (beta chain) and its context. The antigen remains undetermined. The data stem from a study of cytomegalovirus exposure and HLA in healthy donors. Study results and caveats: In vitro checks showed that a few CMV-associated chains really do target CMV antigens. The study put 160 or so TCR beta chains on its list as cytomegalovirus-associated.

The donors were in the roughly 120-subject validation cohort; that cohort was separate from the 666-subject first cohort. Germline CDR1 and CDR2: MRHNA and SNTAGT. Trimming stripped 3 bases from V and 1 base from J, with 12 bases between. The CDR3 is made up of 16 amino acids. Profiling relied on immunoSEQ multiplex PCR, and the TCRdb table lists in-frame clones only, not all of them. The repertoire holds 90,000 to 110,000 clones, about 88% seen once, with about 2% in the top ten. The sequence was obtained from a woman aged 18-30 years in good health and CMV-seronegative. This chain connects TRBV6-4 to TRBJ2-2; maybe TRBD1 (6 bases). The sequencing input was PBMCs. Here the CDR3 reads CASSEAGDRNTGELFF. Here the CDR3 DNA reads TGTGCCAGCAGTGAGGCAGGGGATCGGAACACCGGGGAGCTGTTTTTT.